These 11 T cell receptor beta chains originate from one sample sequenced in a study of blood T cell repertoires in COVID-19. Clones were read by immunoSEQ multiplex PCR, and TCRdb kept only the in-frame ones, dropping some. The data show 250,000 to 350,000 clones, with roughly 90% seen just once and about 0.94% held by the top ten. Sequenced material: peripheral blood. The receptors shown here come from a woman between 35 and 50 years old who had recovered from COVID-19.

CDR3 in amino acids: CASSAGTYNEQFF. CDR3 sequence (DNA): TGTGCCAGCAGTGCCGGGACATACAATGAGCAGTTCTTC. V is TRBV12-3 or TRBV12-4 and J is TRBJ2-1, with D perhaps TRBD1 (6 bases). This CDR3 has 13 amino acids. Trimming removed 5 bases at V and 4 bases at J, with 9 bases between.

The gene calls are TRBV3-1 (or the pseudogene TRBV3-2) and TRBJ2-7; TRBD2 matches 12 bases. Per germline, CDR1 LGHDT and CDR2 YNNKEL (reference sequence). The CDR3 has 14 amino acids. Trimming took 4 bases from V and 2 from J; bases not matched to a gene: 0. The CDR3 loop is CASSPSGRAYEQYF. The DNA of the CDR3 is TGTGCCAGCAGCCCTAGCGGGAGGGCCTACGAGCAGTACTTC.

This clone was picked up one time. One end of the junction varies from germline; a read error may be responsible. The rearrangement joins TRBV7-3 to TRBJ1-2; 8 bases fit TRBD1. CDR3 length: 17 amino acids. Germline-derived CDR1 and CDR2 are SGHTA and FQGTGA. The chain's CDR3 is CASSLTYTKTGDYGYTF. The CDR3 nucleotides are TGTGCCAGCAGCCTAACCTATACGAAGACAGGGGACTATGGCTACACCTTC.

With regard to this clone: The sample has other DNA sequences that encode this CDR3 too. This chain connects TRBV18 to TRBJ1-4, with TRBD1 matching over 10 bases. Germline assignment: CDR1 KGHSH and CDR2 LQKENI. Losses at the gene ends were 3 bases for V and 8 bases for J; bases not matched to a gene: 0. The CDR3 extends over 13 amino acids. CDR3 bases: TGTGCCAGCTCACCGGGACAGGGGGAAAAACTGTTTTTT. Its protein is CASSPGQGEKLFF.

J is TRBJ2-6 and V is TRBV19; 8 nucleotides align to TRBD2. Germline V gene lookup returns CDR1 LNHDA and CDR2 SQIVND (reference sequence). The CDR3 runs to 17 residues. Trimming at V came to 4 bases and at J to 3 bases, leaving 8 bases not matched to a gene. The CDR3: CASSTGLAWGGANVLTF. CDR3 nucleotide sequence: TGTGCCAGTAGTACCGGACTAGCTTGGGGTGGGGCCAACGTCCTGACTTTC.

This clone occurred once. The V gene is TRBV27, the J gene TRBJ2-1; D is possibly TRBD2 (6 bases). Germline V lookup: CDR1 MNHEY, CDR2 SMNVEV (reference sequence). Trimming cost V 6 bases and J 3 bases, with 12 bases left between them. The CDR3 is made up of 14 amino acids. In DNA form, the CDR3 reads TGTGCCAGCAGCACAGCGGGCCTCTACAATGAGCAGTTCTTC. It codes for CASSTAGLYNEQFF.

Concerning this clone: This specimen includes other DNA sequences encoding the same CDR3. The chain joins TRBV6-5 to TRBJ2-7, with 7 bases fitting TRBD1. Trimming took 5 bases from V and 0 from J; bases not matched to a gene: 4. CDR3 length: 14 residues. The germline V gene encodes CDR1 MNHEY and CDR2 SVGAGI. The CDR3 sequence is CASSQDRSSYEQYF. CDR3 nucleotide sequence: TGTGCCAGCAGTCAGGACAGGAGCTCCTACGAGCAGTACTTC.

The rearrangement uses TRBV18 and TRBJ2-7; tentatively, D is TRBD2 (6 bases). The length of the CDR3 is 13 residues. The germline V and J ends were trimmed by 3 bases and 6 bases, with 12 bases remaining between them. Germline assignment: CDR1 KGHSH and CDR2 LQKENI. The chain's CDR3 is CASSPPAGSEQYF. CDR3 DNA: TGTGCCAGCTCACCCCCCGCGGGAAGCGAGCAGTACTTC.

The CDR3 is CASSPIAGGRPDTQYF. CDR3 DNA: TGTGCCAGCAGCCCAATAGCGGGAGGCAGGCCAGATACGCAGTATTTT. V usage is TRBV5-8 and J usage is TRBJ2-3; 10 positions match TRBD2. J gave up 4 bases and V 4 bases, and 9 bases lay outside the gene matches. CDR1 SGHTS and CDR2 YDEGEE come from the germline V gene. The CDR3 sequence is 16 residues long.

This sequence joins TRBV10-1 and TRBJ2-3, with 10 bases identical to TRBD2. This CDR3 spans 13 amino acids. From germline, CDR1 is WNHNN and CDR2 SYGVQD (reference sequence). Trimming at V came to 6 bases and at J to 14 bases, leaving 11 bases not matched to a gene. CDR3 sequence reads: CASSPGLAAYMYF. The CDR3 coding sequence is TGCGCCAGCAGCCCCGGACTAGCGGCTTACATGTATTTT.

The genes are TRBV24-1 and TRBJ1-2; 8 nucleotides align to TRBD1. Unmatched junction bases numbered 11, after V lost 4 bases and J lost 8 bases. The germline V gene has CDR1 KGHDR and CDR2 SFDVKD. The CDR3 has 15 amino acids. DNA for the CDR3: TGTGCCACCAGTGAGTCCCGGACAGGGCTGTTCGGCTACACCTTC. It yields the protein CATSESRTGLFGYTF.